This entry lists 11 T cell receptor beta chains sequenced from one sample in a study of blood T cell repertoires in COVID-19. Clones were read by immunoSEQ multiplex PCR, and TCRdb kept only the in-frame ones, dropping some. The sample carries some 150,000 clones, more than 65% recorded once. Sample: peripheral blood. These receptors all come from a man between 60 and 75 years old with acute or convalescent COVID-19.

This clone was seen only once. DNA of the CDR3: TGTGCCAGCAGCTTACAGGGGGAAGGAACTGAAGCTTTCTTT. Amino acids: CASSLQGEGTEAFF. The gene calls are TRBV7-9 and TRBJ1-1; 7 bases are a match to TRBD1. The CDR3 is 14 residues long. The germline V gene has CDR1 SEHNR and CDR2 FQNEAQ (reference sequence). The V and J ends lost 2 bases and 5 bases, in that order; junction bases with no gene match: 5.

This clone was seen only a few times. The genes are TRBV6-1 and TRBJ2-5; the D gene is possibly TRBD2 (6 bases). The germline CDR1 and CDR2 sequences are MNHNS and SASEGT. The CDR3 covers 14 residues. V was clipped by 1 base and J by 5 bases, with 11 bases between them. The CDR3 region has the DNA TGTGCCAGCAGTGAAGGGAAGGGAGGCGAGACCCAGTACTTC. Residues: CASSEGKGGETQYF.

This clone appeared a few times. The V and J genes are TRBV19 and TRBJ2-7; D is possibly TRBD2 (5 bases). This CDR3 is 13 amino acids long. V was clipped by 3 bases and J by 5 bases, with 11 bases between them. CDR1 and CDR2 (germline): LNHDA, SQIVND (reference sequence). The CDR3 DNA is TGTGCCAGTAGTATGGGGAGAACCCACGAGCAGTACTTC. It codes for CASSMGRTHEQYF.

The rearrangement joins TRBV7-2 to TRBJ2-7; 8 bases are a match to TRBD1. The CDR3 runs 14 residues. CDR1 is SGHTA and CDR2 is FQGNSA in the germline V gene. V shed 5 bases, J shed 4 bases, and the junction held 7 bases outside the gene matches. The CDR3, as DNA: TGTGCCAGCAGCCCGCGGACAGGGAGGTACGAGCAGTACTTC. The encoded protein is CASSPRTGRYEQYF.

J is TRBJ2-1 and V is TRBV24-1; 7 nucleotides line up with TRBD1. CDR3 length: 15 residues. J lost 6 bases, V lost 4 bases, and 8 bases had no gene match. Germline CDR1 KGHDR, CDR2 SFDVKD. CDR3 sequence (DNA): TGTGCCACCAGTGACCCCGGGGACAGCCCCAATGAGCAGTTCTTC. Its protein product is CATSDPGDSPNEQFF.

This clone has just a few counts. V usage is TRBV28 and J usage is TRBJ1-1; D remains unclear. CDR3 length equals 14 residues. The germline CDR1 and CDR2 sequences are MDHEN and SYDVKM. Trimming took off 4 bases at V and 4 bases at J, with 13 bases between the two ends. The CDR3 protein is CASSSPGSGTEAFF. CDR3 nucleotide sequence: TGTGCCAGCAGTTCCCCGGGGTCGGGCACTGAAGCTTTCTTT.

This clone appeared a single time. The chain is built from TRBV10-3 and TRBJ2-7; a possible D gene is TRBD2 (6 bases). V was cut by 6 bases and J by 0 bases, with 12 bases left in between. This CDR3 contains 14 residues. The germline V gene has CDR1 ENHRY and CDR2 SYGVKD. The CDR3 loop is CAIRPRGDSYEQYF. The CDR3 DNA is TGTGCCATCAGACCCCGCGGGGACTCCTACGAGCAGTACTTC.

The rearrangement links TRBV5-1 to TRBJ2-1, with 8 positions matching TRBD2. CDR1 SGHRS and CDR2 YFSETQ come from the germline V gene. V was pared by 4 bases and J by 0 bases, with 6 bases of the junction left unmatched. This CDR3 spans 16 amino acids. The CDR3 protein is CASSRLAPSSYNEQFF. In DNA, the CDR3 is TGCGCCAGCAGCAGACTAGCGCCGAGCTCCTACAATGAGCAGTTCTTC.

The chain joins TRBV2 to TRBJ2-2; the D gene is possibly TRBD1 (5 bases). The length of the CDR3 is 15 residues. CDR1 is SNHLY and CDR2 is FYNNEI in the germline V gene. V was cut by 4 bases and J by 4 bases, with 13 bases left in between. In nucleotides, the CDR3 is TGTGCCAGCAGTGGTAGGGCAGGGATCACCGGGGAGCTGTTTTTT. Translation: CASSGRAGITGELFF.

J is TRBJ2-1 and V is TRBV7-9; 12 bases agree with TRBD2. V trimming: 4 bases; J trimming: 8 bases; junction bases outside the gene matches: 12. Per the germline V gene, CDR1 is SEHNR and CDR2 is FQNEAQ (reference sequence). The CDR3 totals 17 residues. For the CDR3, the DNA is TGTGCCAGCAGCTCAGAGATGACTAGCGGGAGAGTAGATGAGCAGTTCTTC. Translated: CASSSEMTSGRVDEQFF.

The rearrangement joins TRBV27 to TRBJ2-1, with 7 bases that match TRBD1. With 5 bases clipped from V and 7 bases from J, the junction kept 11 bases outside the gene matches. The CDR3 loop spans 15 amino acids. The germline CDR1 and CDR2 sequences are MNHEY and SMNVEV (reference sequence). CDR3 nucleotide sequence: TGTGCCAGCAGTAAGGGACAGTCTCCGGGGAATGAGCAGTTCTTC. Its protein is CASSKGQSPGNEQFF.